A selection of T cell receptor beta chains follows, all from one sample in a study of neurological immune-mediated disorders. One entry per CDR3 protein, called by TCRdb with MiXCR from the 5' RACE reads. The table records 35,000 or so distinct CDR3 sequences, 11% to 15% of them present only once. Source material: PBMCs. The receptors stem from a woman between 45 and 65 years old with HTLV-1-associated myelopathy (HAM/TSP). Each CDR3 is given with its conserved first and last residue. D genes are given only for firm matches. Size is omitted from some rows. Given values are once, few, many or a class for expanded clones.

J gene | D gene | V gene | clone size | CDR3 DNA | CDR3 protein
TRBJ2-7 | TRBD1 | TRBV7-6 | many | TGTGCCAGCAGCTTAGATCGGGACAGGGCCTACGAGCAGTACTTC | CASSLDRDRAYEQYF
TRBJ1-5 | TRBD1 | TRBV7-2 | . | TGTGCCAGCAGCTTGTTCACCGGGACAGTGAATCAGCCCCAGCATTTT | CASSLFTGTVNQPQHF
TRBJ1-5 | . | TRBV7-2 | many | TGTGCCAGCAGCTTAGAGGGGGGGAATAGCAATCAGCCCCAGCATTTT | CASSLEGGNSNQPQHF
TRBJ2-2 | TRBD1 | TRBV20-1 | many | TGCAGTGCTAGCCGGGACAGCCAGAACACCGGGGAGCTGTTTTTT | CSASRDSQNTGELFF
TRBJ1-1 | . | TRBV12-5 | . | TGTGCTAGTGCCCCCACAGTTTACAATACTGAAGCTTTCTTT | CASAPTVYNTEAFF
TRBJ2-7 | . | TRBV15 | . | TGTGCCACCACCGACCTAGAGGGATGGTTCGAGCAGTACTTC | CATTDLEGWFEQYF
TRBJ2-5 | TRBD2 | TRBV28 | many | TGTGCCAGCAGTCAACCCACTAGCGTCAAAGAGACCCAGTACTTC | CASSQPTSVKETQYF
TRBJ2-2 | . | TRBV27 | many | TGTGCCAGCAGTGGACAGAGCACCGGGGAGCTGTTTTTT | CASSGQSTGELFF
TRBJ2-1 | TRBD2 | TRBV4-3 | many | TGCGCCAGCAGCCAAGAATCTAGCGGGGGATACAATGAGCAGTTCTTC | CASSQESSGGYNEQFF
TRBJ1-1 | TRBD1 | TRBV30 | many | TGTGCCTGGAGTCGAGCAGGGGGCTTCCCTGAAGCTTTCTTT | CAWSRAGGFPEAFF